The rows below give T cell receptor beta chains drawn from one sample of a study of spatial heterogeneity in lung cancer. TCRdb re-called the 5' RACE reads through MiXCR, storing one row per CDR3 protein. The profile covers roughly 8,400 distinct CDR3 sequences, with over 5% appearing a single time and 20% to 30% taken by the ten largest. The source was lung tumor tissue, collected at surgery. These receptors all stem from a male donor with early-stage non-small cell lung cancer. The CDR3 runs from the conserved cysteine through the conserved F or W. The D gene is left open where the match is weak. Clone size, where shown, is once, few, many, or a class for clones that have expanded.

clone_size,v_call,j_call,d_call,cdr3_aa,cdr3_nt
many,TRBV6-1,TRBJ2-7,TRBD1,CAVDRVYEQYF,TGTGCCGTCGACAGGGTCTACGAGCAGTACTTC
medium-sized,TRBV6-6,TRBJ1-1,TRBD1,CASSRQGMNTEAFF,TGTGCCAGCAGTAGACAGGGAATGAACACTGAAGCTTTCTTT
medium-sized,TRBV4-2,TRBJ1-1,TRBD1,CASSPQGAGTEAFF,TGTGCCAGCAGCCCTCAGGGGGCGGGGACTGAAGCTTTCTTT
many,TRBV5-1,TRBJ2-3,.,CASSPGLLQRGDTQYF,TGCGCCAGCAGCCCGGGACTACTTCAGAGGGGGGATACGCAGTATTTT
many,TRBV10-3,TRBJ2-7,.,CAISVGGDSYEQYF,TGTGCCATCAGTGTCGGCGGGGACTCCTACGAGCAGTACTTC
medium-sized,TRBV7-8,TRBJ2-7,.,CASSPLGVASYEQYF,TGTGCCAGCAGCCCCCTTGGGGTAGCCTCCTACGAGCAGTACTTC
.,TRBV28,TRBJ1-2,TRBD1,CASSVTGGIGYGYTF,TGTGCCAGCAGTGTTACAGGGGGCATCGGCTATGGCTACACCTTC
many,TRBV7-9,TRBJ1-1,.,CASSEGGTEAFF,TGTGCCAGCAGTGAAGGGGGGACTGAAGCTTTCTTT
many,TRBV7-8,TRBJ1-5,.,CASSSWGENQPQHF,TGTGCCAGCAGCTCGTGGGGAGAGAATCAGCCCCAGCATTTT
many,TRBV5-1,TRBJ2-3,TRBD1,CASSLNPGQGTPDTQYF,TGCGCCAGCAGCTTAAACCCGGGACAGGGTACGCCAGATACGCAGTATTTT
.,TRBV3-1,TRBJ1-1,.,CASSHLYEAFF,TGTGCCAGCAGCCACCTTTATGAAGCTTTCTTT
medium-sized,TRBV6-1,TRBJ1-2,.,CASSVITTRTNYGYTF,TGTGCCAGCAGTGTGATTACGACACGAACTAACTATGGCTACACCTTC
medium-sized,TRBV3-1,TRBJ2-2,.,CASSPARGKNTGELFF,TGTGCCAGCAGCCCCGCCCGCGGGAAAAACACCGGGGAGCTGTTTTTT
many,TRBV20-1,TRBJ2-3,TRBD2,CSASFVAGNTQYF,TGCAGTGCTTCTTTCGTAGCGGGGAATACGCAGTATTTT
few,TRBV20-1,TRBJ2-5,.,CSARKVGGETQYF,TGCAGTGCTAGAAAAGTAGGGGGAGAGACCCAGTACTTC